Following are 28 T cell receptor beta chains from one sample sequenced in a study of OX40 agonist ivuxolimab in advanced cancers. Profiled with immunoSEQ multiplex PCR; TCRdb holds only in-frame clones, not every one. The sample has more than 15,000 clones, about two thirds seen once. The specimen was CD4+ or CD8+ T cells sorted from blood, collected in a trial of the OX40 agonist ivuxolimab. These receptors came from an adult with an advanced solid tumor such as melanoma, head and neck, liver or kidney cancer.

This chain connects TRBV10-3 to TRBJ2-1; D uncertain. CDR1 ENHRY and CDR2 SYGVKD come from the germline V gene. The V end lost 9 bases, the J end lost 1 base, and 22 bases lay between the germline ends. This CDR3 is built from 17 residues. This chain's CDR3 is CAITDILVWSSYNEQFF. CDR3 nucleotide sequence: TGTGCCATTACTGACATATTGGTGTGGTCTTCCTACAATGAGCAGTTCTTC.

In this sample, this clone turned up a few times. The chain joins TRBV28 to TRBJ1-5, with D tentatively TRBD1 (6 bases). CDR1 and CDR2 from the germline V gene are MDHEN and SYDVKM. Trimming left V 3 bases short and J 2 bases short, with 11 bases between. The CDR3 spans 15 residues. CDR3: CASSFRGRGNQPQHF. The CDR3 nucleotides are TGTGCCAGCAGTTTCAGGGGTAGGGGCAATCAGCCCCAGCATTTT.

The gene calls are TRBV30 and TRBJ2-7; D might be TRBD1 (6 bases). The CDR3 totals 14 residues. Trimming took 3 bases from V and 4 from J, leaving 16 bases between them. Per germline, CDR1 GTSNPN and CDR2 SVGIG (reference sequence). Here the CDR3 reads CAWSPGASPYEQYF. In DNA, the CDR3 is TGTGCCTGGAGCCCAGGGGCCTCTCCTTACGAGCAGTACTTC.

The chain has TRBV19 and TRBJ1-5; D gene unclear. Trimming left V 8 bases short and J 1 base short, with 12 bases between. The CDR3 sequence is 14 residues long. Germline CDR1 reads LNHDA; CDR2 reads SQIVND (reference sequence). DNA for the CDR3: TGTGCCAGTGGAAGTGGTCTCAGCAATCAGCCCCAGCATTTT. Residues: CASGSGLSNQPQHF. Full variable domain (remainder filled in from reference TRBV19 and TRBJ1-5): DGGITQSPKYLFRKEGQNVTLSCEQNLNHDAMYWYRQDPGQGLRLIYYSQIVNDFQKGDIAEGYSVSREKKESFPLTVTSAQKNPTAFYLCASGSGLSNQPQHFGDGTRLSIL.

The V call is TRBV6-8, the J call TRBJ1-3; TRBD1 aligns across 9 bases. Germline loops: CDR1 MNHGY, CDR2 SAAAGT. The CDR3 has 15 residues. With 5 bases clipped from V and 4 bases from J, the junction kept 6 bases outside the gene matches. The CDR3 loop is CASSPRDRVGNTIYF. In nucleotides, the CDR3 is TGTGCCAGCAGTCCCCGGGACAGGGTCGGAAACACCATATATTTT.

The genes are TRBV5-6 and TRBJ2-5, with D perhaps given as TRBD1 or TRBD2 (6 bases each). The germline V gene encodes CDR1 SGHDT and CDR2 YYEEEE. Trimming stripped 0 bases from V and 3 bases from J, with 12 bases between. There are 15 residues in the CDR3. CDR3 sequence reads: CASSLGTGRKETQYF. The DNA for the CDR3 is TGTGCCAGCAGCTTGGGTACAGGGAGGAAAGAGACCCAGTACTTC.

Judged by abundance, this clone is medium-sized. V gene TRBV19 combines with J gene TRBJ1-6; 8 bases fit TRBD1. The V and J ends lost 4 bases and 3 bases, in that order; junction bases with no gene match: 2. The CDR3 sequence is 15 residues long. Per germline, CDR1 LNHDA and CDR2 SQIVND (reference sequence). The CDR3, as DNA: TGTGCCAGTAGTACCGACAGGGGCTATAATTCACCCCTCCACTTT. This encodes CASSTDRGYNSPLHF.

The chain uses TRBV27 and TRBJ2-5; D possibly corresponds to TRBD1 (6 bases). The germline V and J ends were trimmed by 4 bases and 2 bases, with 14 bases remaining between them. The CDR3 spans 15 residues. Germline V gene data show CDR1 as MNHEY and CDR2 as SMNVEV (reference sequence). CDR3 nucleotides: TGTGCCAGCAGTTCCGCCAGGGACATACAAGAGACCCAGTACTTC. Amino acids: CASSSARDIQETQYF.

The chain uses TRBV5-1 and TRBJ1-1, with D perhaps TRBD1 (6 bases). Germline values: CDR1 SGHRS, CDR2 YFSETQ. Trimming stripped 1 base from V and 5 bases from J, with 9 bases between. The CDR3 length is 13 residues. CDR3 protein: CASSLSGVTEAFF. The CDR3 bases are TGCGCCAGCAGCTTGTCAGGGGTGACTGAAGCTTTCTTT. Full variable domain (outside the CDR3, taken from reference TRBV5-1 and TRBJ1-1): KAGVTQTPRYLIKTRGQQVTLSCSPISGHRSVSWYQQTPGQGLQFLFEYFSETQRNKGNFPGRFSGRQFSNSRSEMNVSTLELGDSALYLCASSLSGVTEAFFGQGTRLTVV.

The chain is built from TRBV19 and TRBJ2-1, with TRBD2 matching over 11 bases. With 6 bases clipped from V and 9 bases from J, the junction kept 7 bases outside the gene matches. The CDR3 is 14 amino acids. Germline V gene sequence: CDR1 LNHDA, CDR2 SQIVND (reference sequence). CDR3 sequence: CASSHTSGSFEQFF. CDR3 nucleotides: TGTGCCAGTAGCCATACTAGCGGGAGCTTTGAGCAGTTCTTC.

This rearrangement joins TRBV4-1 to TRBJ2-3; D not resolved. Trimming took off 1 base at V and 6 bases at J, with 8 bases between the two ends. The CDR3 spans 13 residues. In germline, CDR1 is MGHRA, CDR2 YSYEKL. The CDR3 protein is CASSQVSADTQYF. The CDR3 nucleotides are TGCGCCAGCAGCCAAGTGTCGGCGGATACGCAGTATTTT.

V is TRBV7-9 and J is TRBJ1-2; D gene uncertain. V shed 3 bases and J shed 8 bases, with 13 bases lying between them. Germline values: CDR1 SEHNR, CDR2 FQNEAQ (reference sequence). The CDR3 runs to 13 residues. CDR3 nucleotides: TGTGCCAGCAGCTTGGAGGGAACGGACGGCTACACCTTC. Translating it yields CASSLEGTDGYTF.

The sample holds a few counts of this clone. The CDR3 DNA reads as TGTGCCAGCAGCTACACACCCGACAGGGCAGACGAGCAGTACTTC. The encoded protein is CASSYTPDRADEQYF. V is TRBV5-5 and J is TRBJ2-7; TRBD1 matches 7 bases. The CDR3 consists of 15 residues. The V and J ends lost 3 bases and 5 bases, in that order; junction bases with no gene match: 11. CDR1 and CDR2 (germline): SGHKS, YYEKEE (reference sequence).

This rearrangement joins TRBV10-1 to TRBJ2-1; TRBD2 aligns across 9 bases. The CDR3 totals 16 residues. Germline V gene data show CDR1 as WNHNN and CDR2 as SYGVQD (reference sequence). With 2 bases clipped from V and 6 bases from J, the junction kept 8 bases outside the gene matches. The CDR3 loop reads CASSETRAGGPNEQFF. CDR3 in DNA: TGCGCCAGCAGTGAGACGAGGGCGGGGGGGCCCAATGAGCAGTTCTTC.

The chain employs TRBV25-1 and TRBJ1-6, with D unresolved. The length of the CDR3 is 12 residues. CDR1 is MGHDK and CDR2 is SYGVNS in the germline V gene. Trimming pared 4 bases from V and 7 bases from J, leaving 5 bases between. The CDR3 sequence: CASSAQNSPLHF. In nucleotides, the CDR3 is TGTGCCAGCAGTGCCCAGAATTCACCCCTCCACTTT.

A few counts support this clone. This chain connects TRBV11-2 to TRBJ2-7; D ambiguous. Looked up from germline, CDR1 is SGHAT and CDR2 is FQNNGV. This CDR3 spans 13 amino acids. Trimming pared 8 bases from V and 2 bases from J, leaving 13 bases between. The chain's CDR3 is CASSQGWPYEQYF. The CDR3, as DNA: TGTGCCAGCTCCCAAGGGTGGCCCTACGAGCAGTACTTC.

This clone has more than one count but fewer than ten. The chain carries TRBV2 and TRBJ1-1; TRBD1 aligns across 7 bases. The trim removed 4 bases at V and 3 bases at J, leaving 8 bases unmatched. Germline V gene sequence: CDR1 SNHLY, CDR2 FYNNEI. The CDR3 consists of 15 residues. CDR3 in DNA: TGTGCCAGCAGTGCCAGGGGGGGGGTTCACACTGAAGCTTTCTTT. Protein: CASSARGGVHTEAFF.

As for this clone: This may be a read error, as it is one base from a much larger clone. The CDR3 protein is CASSLGNEQFF. The DNA of the CDR3 is TGTGCCAGCAGCTTAGGGAATGAGCAGTTCTTC. This chain uses TRBV7-6 with TRBJ2-1; D not certain. Germline lookup yields CDR1 SGHVS and CDR2 FNYEAQ. The V end was cut by 1 base, the J end by 7 bases, with 2 bases between. CDR3 length: 11 amino acids.

The rearrangement joins TRBV9 to TRBJ2-1; no firm D call. The V end was cut by 3 bases, the J end by 5 bases, with 3 bases between. The CDR3 runs 11 residues. Germline CDR1 and CDR2: SGDLS and YYNGEE. CDR3 amino acids: CASSANNEQFF. CDR3 DNA sequence: TGTGCCAGCAGCGCAAACAATGAGCAGTTCTTC.

This chain links TRBV25-1 with TRBJ2-7; no clear D. The germline V gene has CDR1 MGHDK and CDR2 SYGVNS. Trimming shortened V by 5 bases and J by 2 bases, and 7 bases separated the two germline ends. This CDR3 comprises 12 residues. CDR3: CASSFKTYEQYF. The CDR3 region has the DNA TGTGCCAGCAGTTTTAAGACCTACGAGCAGTACTTC.

The chain links TRBV10-3 to TRBJ2-3, with TRBD2 matching 8 bases. The germline V gene encodes CDR1 ENHRY and CDR2 SYGVKD. V lost 6 bases to trimming and J lost 0 bases; unmatched junction nucleotides: 5. This CDR3 spans 15 amino acids. CDR3 region: CAISPGLASTDTQYF. The CDR3 region has the DNA TGTGCCATCAGCCCCGGACTAGCTAGCACAGATACGCAGTATTTT.

The chain employs TRBV28 and TRBJ2-3, with D perhaps matching TRBD1 (6 bases). Germline CDR1 and CDR2: MDHEN and SYDVKM. With 3 bases removed from V and 4 bases from J, the gap between germline ends came to 11 bases. This CDR3 contains 14 residues. The CDR3 DNA sequence: TGTGCCAGCAGTTTGGGCGAGGGGGCAGATACGCAGTATTTT. Amino acids: CASSLGEGADTQYF.

V usage is TRBV18 and J usage is TRBJ2-5; tentative D call: TRBD1 (5 bases). V lost 3 bases to trimming and J lost 5 bases, with 10 bases between them. The germline V gene encodes CDR1 KGHSH and CDR2 LQKENI. CDR3 length equals 13 residues. The CDR3 spells CASSPQGRETQYF. CDR3 DNA sequence: TGTGCCAGCTCACCCCAGGGTAGGGAGACCCAGTACTTC. Together with reference TRBV18 and TRBJ2-5, the CDR3 gives the full variable domain: NAGVMQNPRHLVRRRGQEARLRCSPMKGHSHVYWYRQLPEEGLKFMVYLQKENIIDESGMPKERFSAEFPKEGPSILRIQQVVRGDSAAYFCASSPQGRETQYFGPGTRLLVL.

The chain carries TRBV6-5 and TRBJ1-4; D unclear. Germline V lookup: CDR1 MNHEY, CDR2 SVGAGI. The CDR3 runs 14 residues. Between the trimmed V and J ends, which lost 6 bases and 0 bases, there was a span of 8 bases. The CDR3 is CASREGATNEKLFF. As DNA, the CDR3 is TGTGCCAGCAGGGAGGGAGCAACTAATGAAAAACTGTTTTTT.

This sequence joins TRBV6-1 and TRBJ1-5; D might be TRBD1 (6 bases). CDR1 and CDR2 (germline): MNHNS, SASEGT. The CDR3 sequence is 13 residues long. V shed 6 bases and J shed 5 bases, with 11 bases lying between them. CDR3 region: CASRKGDYQPQHF. CDR3 nucleotides: TGTGCCAGCAGAAAGGGGGACTATCAGCCCCAGCATTTT.

The chain has TRBV7-8 and TRBJ2-3, with TRBD2 identical over 8 bases. The CDR3 has 15 residues. Germline CDR1 reads SGHVS; CDR2 reads FQNEAQ. J lost 4 bases, V lost 2 bases, and 5 bases had no gene match. This CDR3 is CASSLRGLVADTQYF. The CDR3 DNA reads as TGTGCCAGCAGCTTACGGGGACTAGTTGCAGATACGCAGTATTTT.

The gene calls are TRBV29-1 and TRBJ2-7; 8 bases line up with TRBD1. The germline CDR1 and CDR2 sequences are SQVTM and ANQGSEA. The CDR3 covers 13 residues. V lost 7 bases and J lost 5; bases outside the gene matches: 10. Here the CDR3 reads CSAVDRGADEQYF. In DNA, the CDR3 is TGCAGCGCGGTCGACAGGGGCGCAGACGAGCAGTACTTC.

The chain is built from TRBV5-1 and TRBJ2-7; 11 positions agree with TRBD2. The CDR3 has 14 amino acids. The germline V gene has CDR1 SGHRS and CDR2 YFSETQ. V was pared by 3 bases and J by 4 bases, with 3 bases of the junction left unmatched. In DNA, the CDR3 is TGCGCCAGCAGCTGGACTAGCGGGTATTACGAGCAGTACTTC. As protein: CASSWTSGYYEQYF.